This passage covers 25 T cell receptor beta chains from one sample sequenced in a study of T cell changes during pregnancy in multiple sclerosis. Assay: immunoSEQ multiplex PCR; the TCRdb copy retains only in-frame clones and omits some. The profile covers over 50,000 clones, with around 90% appearing a single time and 1.5% to 2% taken by the ten largest. This specimen was peripheral blood, taken in the first trimester of pregnancy. The receptors were gathered from a female donor with multiple sclerosis, enrolled in a pregnancy study.

In its sample, this clone was seen a few times. The chain links TRBV5-4 to TRBJ2-3, with TRBD2 as a possible D gene (6 bases). The germline gives CDR1 SGHNT, CDR2 YYREEE (reference sequence). V lost 0 bases and J 0 bases, leaving 8 bases between the germline ends. CDR3 length: 15 residues. CDR3 region: CASSLGSGSTDTQYF. Here the CDR3 DNA reads TGTGCCAGCAGCTTGGGCAGCGGGAGCACAGATACGCAGTATTTT.

About this clone itself: In the same sample, other DNA sequences code for this CDR3. The gene calls are TRBV19 and TRBJ2-7; TRBD1 matches 9 bases. CDR3 length equals 13 residues. Germline CDR1 and CDR2: LNHDA and SQIVND (reference sequence). V lost 8 bases to trimming and J lost 4 bases; unmatched junction nucleotides: 6. The CDR3 DNA sequence: TGTGCCAGTTCGGACAGGGGCCCTTACGAGCAGTACTTC. It translates to CASSDRGPYEQYF.

The chain combines TRBV15 with TRBJ1-5; D uncertain. CDR1 is LNHNV, CDR2 YYDKDF, per germline (reference sequence). CDR3 size: 9 residues. The CDR3: CGSDQPQHF. The CDR3 coding sequence is TGTGGTTCCGATCAGCCCCAGCATTTT.

The chain is built from TRBV5-6 and TRBJ2-4; 7 nucleotides align to TRBD1. V was pared by 2 bases and J by 8 bases, with 7 bases of the junction left unmatched. CDR3 length: 14 residues. The germline V gene encodes CDR1 SGHDT and CDR2 YYEEEE. The CDR3 spells CASSFPGTEDIQYF. CDR3 coding DNA: TGTGCCAGCAGCTTCCCCGGGACAGAGGACATTCAGTACTTC. The whole variable domain, filled in from reference TRBV5-6 and TRBJ2-4, reads DAGVTQSPTHLIKTRGQQVTLRCSPKSGHDTVSWYQQALGQGPQFIFQYYEEEERQRGNFPDRFSGHQFPNYSSELNVNALLLGDSALYLCASSFPGTEDIQYFGAGTRLSVL.

The chain has TRBV29-1 and TRBJ2-7, with TRBD2 matching over 10 bases. The trim removed 5 bases at V and 2 bases at J, leaving 9 bases unmatched. The CDR3 loop spans 15 amino acids. Germline CDR1 and CDR2: SQVTM and ANQGSEA. The CDR3 loop is CSVYPTSGITYEQYF. Here the CDR3 DNA reads TGCAGCGTTTACCCTACTAGCGGGATCACCTACGAGCAGTACTTC.

The chain has TRBV7-9 and TRBJ1-4; unclear D gene. The CDR3 loop spans 14 amino acids. Germline V gene data show CDR1 as SEHNR and CDR2 as FQNEAQ (reference sequence). Trimming stripped 11 bases from V and 3 bases from J, with 16 bases between. The CDR3 bases are TGTGCCGGCGTAGGCGGCGGGGCTAATGAAAAACTGTTTTTT. This sequence encodes CAGVGGGANEKLFF.

The rearrangement joins TRBV19 to TRBJ2-7; 9 bases fit TRBD1. Germline-derived CDR1 and CDR2 are LNHDA and SQIVND (reference sequence). The CDR3 contains 13 residues. The trim removed 8 bases at V and 5 bases at J, leaving 7 bases unmatched. The CDR3 bases are TGTGCCAGTGGGGAACAGGGGGCTCACGAGCAGTACTTC. Its translation: CASGEQGAHEQYF. Supplemented by reference TRBV19 and TRBJ2-7, the full variable domain reads DGGITQSPKYLFRKEGQNVTLSCEQNLNHDAMYWYRQDPGQGLRLIYYSQIVNDFQKGDIAEGYSVSREKKESFPLTVTSAQKNPTAFYLCASGEQGAHEQYFGPGTRLTVT.

The V and J genes are TRBV9 and TRBJ2-7, with D perhaps matching TRBD1 (5 bases). The CDR3 is made up of 15 amino acids. The germline CDR1 and CDR2 sequences are SGDLS and YYNGEE. The V end lost 0 bases, the J end lost 2 bases, and 12 bases lay between the germline ends. The CDR3 is CASSVAGQGAYEQYF. In DNA, the CDR3 is TGTGCCAGCAGCGTAGCCGGTCAGGGTGCCTACGAGCAGTACTTC.

The chain couples TRBV30 to TRBJ2-3, with TRBD2 matching over 11 bases. Germline lookup yields CDR1 GTSNPN and CDR2 SVGIG (reference sequence). CDR3 length: 14 residues. The V gene end was trimmed by 5 bases and the J gene end by 5 bases; junction bases not matched to a gene: 6. The CDR3 is CAWVLAGGGDTQYF. In nucleotides, the CDR3 is TGTGCCTGGGTATTAGCGGGAGGGGGAGATACGCAGTATTTT. The full variable domain, rest sourced from reference TRBV30 and TRBJ2-3, is SQTIHQWPATLVQPVGSPLSLECTVEGTSNPNLYWYRQAAGRGLQLLFYSVGIGQISSEVPQNLSASRPQDRQFILSSKKLLLSDSGFYLCAWVLAGGGDTQYFGPGTRLTVL.

This clone was picked up one time. This chain joins TRBV19 and TRBJ2-7, with 15 bases fitting TRBD2. CDR1 LNHDA and CDR2 SQIVND come from the germline V gene (reference sequence). V gave up 4 bases and J gave up 0 bases; unmatched junction bases: 7. The CDR3 covers 18 residues. In DNA form, the CDR3 reads TGTGCCAGTAGTACGGGACTAGCGGGAGGCCGTCTCTCCTACGAGCAGTACTTC. It is translated as CASSTGLAGGRLSYEQYF. The whole variable domain, filled in from reference TRBV19 and TRBJ2-7, reads DGGITQSPKYLFRKEGQNVTLSCEQNLNHDAMYWYRQDPGQGLRLIYYSQIVNDFQKGDIAEGYSVSREKKESFPLTVTSAQKNPTAFYLCASSTGLAGGRLSYEQYFGPGTRLTVT.

The V call is TRBV4-2, the J call TRBJ1-3; no clear D gene. The V end lost 0 bases, the J end lost 2 bases, and 17 bases lay between the germline ends. The germline gives CDR1 LGHNA, CDR2 YNFKEQ. The CDR3 sequence is 18 residues long. CDR3 in DNA: TGTGCCAGCAGCCAAGAGCATCTTACAGCCACTGCTGGAAACACCATATATTTT. Its translation is CASSQEHLTATAGNTIYF.

The chain links TRBV7-9 to TRBJ2-3; the match to TRBD2 covers 7 bases. Germline CDR1 SEHNR, CDR2 FQNEAQ (reference sequence). Losses at the gene ends were 5 bases for V and 0 bases for J; bases not matched to a gene: 8. This CDR3 spans 16 amino acids. DNA of the CDR3: TGTGCCAGCAGCCTCTCGGGGGGATCTAGCACAGATACGCAGTATTTT. Amino acid sequence: CASSLSGGSSTDTQYF.

V and J are TRBV7-2 and TRBJ2-1; maybe TRBD2 (6 bases). V lost 4 bases, J lost 8 bases, and 12 bases lay in between. Germline CDR1 is SGHTA and CDR2 is FQGNSA. The CDR3 totals 13 residues. The chain's CDR3 is CASSWAGSDEQFF. DNA of the CDR3: TGTGCCAGCAGCTGGGCGGGGTCGGATGAGCAGTTCTTC.

The rearrangement links TRBV18 to TRBJ2-7; D possibly corresponds to TRBD1 (6 bases). V lost 3 bases to trimming and J lost 2 bases, with 17 bases between them. Germline CDR1 reads KGHSH; CDR2 reads LQKENI. The CDR3 has 16 amino acids. The CDR3 protein is CASSPGNVRGAYEQYF. The CDR3 DNA sequence: TGTGCCAGCTCACCCGGAAACGTCAGGGGAGCCTACGAGCAGTACTTC.

V usage is TRBV5-1 and J usage is TRBJ1-1; 7 nucleotides align to TRBD1. Germline CDR1 is SGHRS and CDR2 is YFSETQ. CDR3 length: 11 residues. J lost 11 bases, V lost 4 bases, and 5 bases had no gene match. The chain's CDR3 is CASSGQDSAFF. CDR3 nucleotide sequence: TGCGCCAGCAGCGGACAGGATTCGGCTTTCTTT. The whole variable domain, remainder taken from reference TRBV5-1 and TRBJ1-1, is KAGVTQTPRYLIKTRGQQVTLSCSPISGHRSVSWYQQTPGQGLQFLFEYFSETQRNKGNFPGRFSGRQFSNSRSEMNVSTLELGDSALYLCASSGQDSAFFGQGTRLTVV.

The CDR3 DNA sequence: TGTGCCAGCAGCCAAGGAGGGGTATTATCTGGAAACACCATATATTTT. Translation gives CASSQGGVLSGNTIYF. J is TRBJ1-3 and V is TRBV7-9; possibly TRBD1 for D (5 bases). This CDR3 has 16 amino acids. Germline values: CDR1 SEHNR, CDR2 FQNEAQ (reference sequence). Trimming pared 5 bases from V and 1 base from J, leaving 15 bases between.

This clone came up once. This chain links TRBV2 with TRBJ2-7; D is possibly TRBD1 (6 bases). Germline V gives CDR1 SNHLY, CDR2 FYNNEI. CDR3 length: 14 amino acids. Trimming pared 7 bases from V and 5 bases from J, leaving 18 bases between. This chain's CDR3 is CASTSLRGPHEQYF. The CDR3 DNA reads as TGTGCCAGCACCTCACTCAGGGGTCCCCACGAGCAGTACTTC.

The chain links TRBV18 to TRBJ2-7; D is unresolved. The CDR3 spans 13 residues. Germline V gene data show CDR1 as KGHSH and CDR2 as LQKENI. V was cut by 3 bases and J by 3 bases, with 9 bases left in between. The CDR3 is CASSPPIGYEQYF. DNA for the CDR3: TGTGCCAGCTCACCTCCCATCGGCTACGAGCAGTACTTC. The complete variable domain, with remaining parts taken from reference TRBV18 and TRBJ2-7, reads NAGVMQNPRHLVRRRGQEARLRCSPMKGHSHVYWYRQLPEEGLKFMVYLQKENIIDESGMPKERFSAEFPKEGPSILRIQQVVRGDSAAYFCASSPPIGYEQYFGPGTRLTVT.

The J gene is TRBJ1-5, the V gene TRBV2; tentative D call: TRBD1 (5 bases). Germline CDR1 and CDR2: SNHLY and FYNNEI. The CDR3 totals 13 residues. V lost 7 bases and J lost 0, with 7 bases in between. This CDR3 reads CASTRVSNQPQHF. CDR3 coding DNA: TGTGCCAGCACCAGGGTTAGCAATCAGCCCCAGCATTTT. The full variable domain, completed using reference TRBV2 and TRBJ1-5, is EPEVTQTPSHQVTQMGQEVILRCVPISNHLYFYWYRQILGQKVEFLVSFYNNEISEKSEIFDDQFSVERPDGSNFTLKIRSTKLEDSAMYFCASTRVSNQPQHFGDGTRLSIL.

The chain combines TRBV27 with TRBJ2-7, with D possibly TRBD2 on 6 matching bases. V was cut by 2 bases and J by 0 bases, with 11 bases left in between. This CDR3 is built from 15 residues. Per the germline V gene, CDR1 is MNHEY and CDR2 is SMNVEV (reference sequence). In nucleotides, the CDR3 is TGTGCCAGCAGTTTAAACCCTAGCGTCTCCTACGAGCAGTACTTC. Encoded protein: CASSLNPSVSYEQYF.

This chain joins TRBV27 and TRBJ2-2; the match to TRBD2 covers 10 bases. Germline CDR1 is MNHEY and CDR2 is SMNVEV (reference sequence). CDR3 length: 17 residues. Trimming at V came to 6 bases and at J to 0 bases, leaving 7 bases not matched to a gene. CDR3 nucleotide sequence: TGTGCCAGCAGACCGGGACTAGCGCCCGCGAACACCGGGGAGCTGTTTTTT. Encoded protein: CASRPGLAPANTGELFF.

In the case of this clone: Germline is not matched at one junction end, which may reflect a read error. The chain uses TRBV5-1 and TRBJ2-5, with 8 positions matching TRBD1. CDR1 is SGHRS and CDR2 is YFSETQ in the germline V gene. The CDR3 sequence is 13 residues long. The CDR3 here is CASTLGTDRDEHF. The CDR3 bases are TGCGCCAGCACCCTGGGTACGGACAGGGATGAACACTTC.

The chain has TRBV11-2 and TRBJ1-2; D unresolved. The V and J ends lost 1 base and 7 bases respectively, with 10 bases between them. CDR1 is SGHAT, CDR2 FQNNGV, per germline. This CDR3 region has 13 residues. CDR3 nucleotide sequence: TGTGCCAGCAGCTTAGGGGGAGCGGGTGGCTACACCTTC. Protein product: CASSLGGAGGYTF.

The chain combines TRBV11-2 with TRBJ2-1; 10 positions match TRBD2. Germline-derived CDR1 and CDR2 are SGHAT and FQNNGV. The CDR3 sequence is 15 residues long. V lost 5 bases to trimming and J lost 3 bases; unmatched junction nucleotides: 4. This chain's CDR3 is CASSLGLADYNEQFF. CDR3 bases: TGTGCCAGCAGCCTAGGACTAGCGGACTACAATGAGCAGTTCTTC.

The V call is TRBV7-6, the J call TRBJ2-1; TRBD2 agrees at 9 bases. With 5 bases clipped from V and 10 bases from J, the junction kept 9 bases outside the gene matches. Germline V gene lookup returns CDR1 SGHVS and CDR2 FNYEAQ. This CDR3 has 14 amino acids. The CDR3 bases are TGTGCCAGCAGCCTCCCAGCGGGAGGAGGGGAGCAGTTCTTC. This translates into CASSLPAGGGEQFF.